Described below is a single TCR beta chain sequence and its context. The antigen remains undetermined. The germline gives CDR1 SGHAT, CDR2 FQNNGV. The CDR3 spans 13 residues. With 1 base clipped from V and 9 bases from J, the junction kept 2 bases outside the gene matches. This record belongs to a study of beta chain features in type 1 diabetes. Study at large: When patients were set against healthy donors, age, gender and cell yields were similar.

Study findings and constraints: Highly expressing activated T cells could be over-counted with a cDNA template.

The whole isolated RNA underwent reverse transcription, so sequencing captured expressed TCRB transcripts. The table came from immunoSEQ multiplex PCR; TCRdb's copy has only in-frame clones and leaves some out. The sample contains around 300,000 clones, roughly 11% of which appear only once. The clonotype comes from a woman in her twenties or thirties in good health. Sequencing was performed on naive CD4+ T cells from blood. The chain joins TRBV11-2 to TRBJ1-5; 8 nucleotides align to TRBD1. The CDR3 here is CASSLADRGPQHF. The DNA for the CDR3 is TGTGCCAGCAGCTTAGCCGACAGGGGGCCCCAGCATTTT. The full variable domain, with the rest looked up from reference TRBV11-2 and TRBJ1-5, is EAGVAQSPRYKIIEKRQSVAFWCNPISGHATLYWYQQILGQGPKLLIQFQNNGVVDDSQLPKDRFSAERLKGVDSTLKIQPAKLEDSAVYLCASSLADRGPQHFGDGTRLSIL.